This T cell receptor (beta chain) was sequenced during a study of blood T cell repertoires in COVID-19. In the study overall: Nucleic acid was either cDNA or gDNA, and it came from T cells, B-cell-depleted T cells, or PBMCs.

Per germline, CDR1 SGHAT and CDR2 FQNNGV. V lost 5 bases, J lost 4 bases, and 6 bases lay in between. The CDR3 consists of 12 residues. Source study methods: Nucleated cell counts were estimated from reference gene primer amplification. The repertoire was sequenced with immunoSEQ multiplex PCR; TCRdb's copy has only in-frame clones and lacks some. V, J and clone size reflect that table, while D and trimming were determined from the DNA. The sample includes tens of thousands of clones, more than 80% of them seen just once. The source is a man aged 55-75 years with acute or convalescent COVID-19. The chain carries TRBV11-2 and TRBJ1-5; the D is unclear. Sequenced: peripheral blood. CDR3 coding DNA: TGTGCCAGCAGCGAACTTAATCAGCCCCAGCATTTT. Translating it yields CASSELNQPQHF.